Sequencing of this T cell receptor (beta chain) was carried out in a study of T-cell reconstitution after alpha-beta-depleted transplantation in children (dated by TCRdb to the mid-2010s). Some background on the complete study: Using TCR repertoire profiling, the study quantitatively followed how T-cell immune reconstitution unfolded in children after TCRalphabeta/CD19-depleted allogeneic hematopoietic cell transplantation. Results and caveats for the whole study, not just this receptor: Hyperexpanded clone frequencies declined over subsequent months; after one year, T-cell counts and TCRbeta diversity were mostly attributed to newly produced T cells. About two months after transplant, the apparently early recovery of alphabetaT-cell counts reportedly depended on just several hundred clones that had expanded rapidly and came from non-depleted graft cells. In some patients, high TCRbeta diversity at day 60 was attributed to recipient T cells and intrathymic progenitors that had survived conditioning.

This specimen's treatment or condition label, interpreted: allogeneic hematopoietic cell transplantation with graft depleted of TCRalphabeta T cells and CD19 B cells. The transplant recipients were children given TCRalphabeta/CD19-depleted allogeneic hematopoietic cell grafts. Library preparation was by PCR. This sample was sequenced with an Illumina HiSeq 2500. TCR libraries were prepared with molecular barcoding, using unique molecular identifiers to normalize TCRbeta repertoire quantification. TCRdb passed the public sequencing reads through fastp at Q25 and MiXCR, retaining productive beta sequences. Every distinct CDR3 protein forms one entry, paired with its most common genes and DNA. The sample table holds hundreds of thousands of distinct CDR3 sequences, of which 13% were seen once. The top ten clones comprise 0.79% of the sample. Cut back by 2 bases and 6 bases, the V and J ends lie 13 bases apart. CDR3 length: 15 amino acids, cysteine to phenylalanine. The retained sequence is limited to the CDR3, 45 bases, with the frame set at the first base.

Comments on this clonotype: Its antigen specificity is not known. Base qualities are not recorded, but no much larger clone differs from it by a single base.

The sequenced sample was PBMCs, obtained before TCRalphabeta/CD19-depleted stem cell transplant. The chain was built from TRBV12-3 or TRBV12-4 and TRBJ1-4; the D gene assignment is ambiguous. The clonotype originates from a girl under 10 years old with congenital amegakaryocytic thrombocytopenia, due to receive a stem cell transplant. The DNA sequence is TGTGCCAGCAGTTTAACGGCGGCTATTGATGAAAAACTGTTTTTT. Its translation reads: CASSLTAAIDEKLFF.